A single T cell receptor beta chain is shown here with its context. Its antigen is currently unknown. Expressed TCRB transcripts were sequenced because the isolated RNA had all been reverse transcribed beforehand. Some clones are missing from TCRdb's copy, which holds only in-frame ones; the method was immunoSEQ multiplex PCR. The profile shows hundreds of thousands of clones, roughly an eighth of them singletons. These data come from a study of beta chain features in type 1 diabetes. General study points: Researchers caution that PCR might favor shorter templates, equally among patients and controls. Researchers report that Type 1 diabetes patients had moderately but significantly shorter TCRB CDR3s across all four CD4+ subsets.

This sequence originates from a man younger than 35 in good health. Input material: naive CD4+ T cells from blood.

Here the CDR3 DNA reads TGTGCCAGCAGCCCAAGGGGACATAACGTCCTGACTTTC. Its protein is CASSPRGHNVLTF. This chain links TRBV9 with TRBJ2-6, with D tentatively TRBD1 (6 bases). The germline gives CDR1 SGDLS, CDR2 YYNGEE. The CDR3 consists of 13 residues. The V and J ends lost 4 bases and 10 bases respectively, with 12 bases between them.